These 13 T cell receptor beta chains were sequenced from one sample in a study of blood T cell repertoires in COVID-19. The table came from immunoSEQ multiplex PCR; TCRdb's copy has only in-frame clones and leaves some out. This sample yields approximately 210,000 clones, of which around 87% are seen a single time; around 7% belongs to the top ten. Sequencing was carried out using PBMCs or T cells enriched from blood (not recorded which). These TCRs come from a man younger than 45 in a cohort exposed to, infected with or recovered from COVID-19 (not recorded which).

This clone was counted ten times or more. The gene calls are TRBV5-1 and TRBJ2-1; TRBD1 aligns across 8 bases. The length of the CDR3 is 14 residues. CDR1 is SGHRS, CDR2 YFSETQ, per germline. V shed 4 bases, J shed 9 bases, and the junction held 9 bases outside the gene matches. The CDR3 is CASSAELQGVEQFF. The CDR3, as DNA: TGCGCCAGCAGCGCGGAGTTACAGGGGGTTGAGCAGTTCTTC.

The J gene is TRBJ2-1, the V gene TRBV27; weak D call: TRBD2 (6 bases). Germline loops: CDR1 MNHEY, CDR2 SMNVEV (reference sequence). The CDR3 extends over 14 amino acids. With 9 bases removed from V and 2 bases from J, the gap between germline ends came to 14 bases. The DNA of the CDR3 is TGTGCCAGTTTCCGGGACTCCACCTACAATGAGCAGTTCTTC. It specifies CASFRDSTYNEQFF.

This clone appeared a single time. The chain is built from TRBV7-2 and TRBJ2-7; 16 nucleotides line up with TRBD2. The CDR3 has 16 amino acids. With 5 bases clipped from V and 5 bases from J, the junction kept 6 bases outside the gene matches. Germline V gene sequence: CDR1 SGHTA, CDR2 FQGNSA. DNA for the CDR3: TGTGCCAGCAGCCCGGGACTAGCGGGAGGGCCCCACGAGCAGTACTTC. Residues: CASSPGLAGGPHEQYF.

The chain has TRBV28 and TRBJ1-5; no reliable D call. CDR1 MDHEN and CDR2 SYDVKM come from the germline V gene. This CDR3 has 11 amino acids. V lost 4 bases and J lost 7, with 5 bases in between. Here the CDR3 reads CASSSRQPQHF. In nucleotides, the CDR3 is TGTGCCAGCAGTTCGAGACAGCCCCAGCATTTT.

The CDR3 region is CATTGIPTGGSYEQYF. The CDR3 nucleotides read TGTGCCACTACAGGAATCCCGACAGGGGGAAGCTACGAGCAGTACTTC. The V and J genes are TRBV10-3 and TRBJ2-7; TRBD1 matches 9 bases. The V gene end was trimmed by 10 bases and the J gene end by 3 bases; junction bases not matched to a gene: 16. Germline assignment: CDR1 ENHRY and CDR2 SYGVKD. The CDR3 is made up of 16 amino acids.

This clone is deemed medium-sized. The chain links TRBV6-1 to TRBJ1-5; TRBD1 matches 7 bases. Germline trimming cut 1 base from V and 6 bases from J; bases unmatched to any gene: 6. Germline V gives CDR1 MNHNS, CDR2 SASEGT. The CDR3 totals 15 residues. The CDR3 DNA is TGTGCCAGCAGTGAAGAGGAGACAGGGAGTCAGCCCCAGCATTTT. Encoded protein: CASSEEETGSQPQHF.

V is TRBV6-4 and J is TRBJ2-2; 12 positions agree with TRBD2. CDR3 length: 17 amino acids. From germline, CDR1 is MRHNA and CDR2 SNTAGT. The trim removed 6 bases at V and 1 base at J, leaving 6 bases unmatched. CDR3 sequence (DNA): TGTGCCAGCAGCCAGCTAGCGGGAGGGGTGAACACCGGGGAGCTGTTTTTT. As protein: CASSQLAGGVNTGELFF.

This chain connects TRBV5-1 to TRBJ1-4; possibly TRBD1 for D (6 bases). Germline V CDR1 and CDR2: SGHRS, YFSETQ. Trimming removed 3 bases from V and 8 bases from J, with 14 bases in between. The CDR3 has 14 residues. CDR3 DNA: TGCGCCAGCAGCTCCAGGGGAGGGGACGAAAAACTGTTTTTT. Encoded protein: CASSSRGGDEKLFF.

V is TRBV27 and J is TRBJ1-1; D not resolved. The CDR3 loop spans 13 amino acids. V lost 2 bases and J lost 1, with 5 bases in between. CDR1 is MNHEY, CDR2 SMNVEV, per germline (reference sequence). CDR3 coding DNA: TGTGCCAGCAGTTTACTAGGGAACACTGAAGCTTTCTTT. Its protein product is CASSLLGNTEAFF.

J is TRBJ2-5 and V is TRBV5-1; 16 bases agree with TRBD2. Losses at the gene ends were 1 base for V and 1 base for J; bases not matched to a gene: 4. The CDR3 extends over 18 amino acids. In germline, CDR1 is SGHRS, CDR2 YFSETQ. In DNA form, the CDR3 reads TGCGCCAGCAGCTTGAGGGGGACTAGCGGGAGGGCCCAAGAGACCCAGTACTTC. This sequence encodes CASSLRGTSGRAQETQYF. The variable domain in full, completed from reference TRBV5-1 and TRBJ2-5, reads KAGVTQTPRYLIKTRGQQVTLSCSPISGHRSVSWYQQTPGQGLQFLFEYFSETQRNKGNFPGRFSGRQFSNSRSEMNVSTLELGDSALYLCASSLRGTSGRAQETQYFGPGTRLLVL.

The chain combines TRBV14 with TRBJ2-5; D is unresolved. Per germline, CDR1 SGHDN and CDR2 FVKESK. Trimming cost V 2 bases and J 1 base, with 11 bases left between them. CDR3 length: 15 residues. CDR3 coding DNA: TGTGCCAGCAGCCAATTCGGAGCATCCCAAGAGACCCAGTACTTC. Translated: CASSQFGASQETQYF.

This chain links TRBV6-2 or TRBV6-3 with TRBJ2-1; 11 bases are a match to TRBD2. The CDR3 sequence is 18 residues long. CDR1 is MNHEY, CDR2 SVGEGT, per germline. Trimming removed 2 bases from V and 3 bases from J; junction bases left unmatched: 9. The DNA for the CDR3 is TGTGCCAGCAGTTACCCCCTCTTAGGGACTAGCGGCTACAATGAGCAGTTCTTC. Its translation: CASSYPLLGTSGYNEQFF.

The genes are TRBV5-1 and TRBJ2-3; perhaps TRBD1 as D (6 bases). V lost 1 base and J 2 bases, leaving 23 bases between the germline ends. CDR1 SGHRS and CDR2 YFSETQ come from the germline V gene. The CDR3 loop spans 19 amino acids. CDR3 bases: TGCGCCAGCAGCTTGTCCCGGCTAGGGGGACGGTCGACCACAGATACGCAGTATTTT. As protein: CASSLSRLGGRSTTDTQYF.